This T cell receptor beta chain was captured by sequencing in a study of a mutant IDH1 vaccine in newly diagnosed glioma. Study-wide results and caveats: Seemingly, pseudoprogression had no relation to changes in the top peripheral T cell clonotypes. The study observed vaccine-induced immune responses in 93.3% of patients.

CDR1 is SGHRS, CDR2 YFSETQ, per germline. Trimming shortened V by 3 bases and J by 2 bases, and 11 bases separated the two germline ends. CDR3 length: 14 residues. Comments on this clone: Its specificity is not known.

Sequencing used immunoSEQ multiplex PCR; TCRdb keeps in-frame clones, though not all of them. The sample has 40,000 to 50,000 clones; about three quarters are singletons. Time point of the sample: week 23, last vaccination. Each dose of the vaccine consisted of 300 ug of mutant IDH1 20-mer peptide, with topical imiquimod. Material: PBMCs, obtained from a glioma patient whose treatment included an IDH1 peptide vaccine. This chain joins TRBV5-1 and TRBJ2-5; D is perhaps TRBD1 (6 bases). This sequence was found in a man over 45 with glioma. The CDR3 DNA follows: TGCGCCAGCAGCTCAACCACAGGGCAAGAGACCCAGTACTTC. This gives the protein CASSSTTGQETQYF.